This TCR beta chain was recorded in a study of T cell responses to AZD1222 COVID-19 vaccine. Germline V gives CDR1 SNHLY, CDR2 FYNNEI. This CDR3 is built from 12 residues. V shed 5 bases and J shed 0 bases, with 4 bases lying between them. This table comes from immunoSEQ multiplex PCR, and its TCRdb copy is limited to in-frame clones, with some not included. The sample includes around 100,000 clones, about 85% of them seen just once. General study findings and limits: Dominant at 160-218 and 743-854, vaccine-associated CD4 TCRs also spanned spike.

Comment on this clone: The antigen remains undetermined.

Specimen: peripheral blood, collected 28 days after the second AZD1222 dose. This TCR derives from an adult who received the AZD1222 COVID-19 vaccine. The genes are TRBV2 and TRBJ1-2; D remains ambiguous. CDR3 protein: CASSRSNYGYTF. CDR3 sequence (DNA): TGTGCCAGCAGTCGGTCTAACTATGGCTACACCTTC.